This T cell receptor beta chain emerged from a study of blood T cell repertoires in COVID-19. About the study: Sites in the United States, Italy and Spain provided acute and convalescent COVID-19 samples. PBMCs, B-cell-depleted T cells, or T cells provided the cDNA or gDNA that made up the material.

The germline CDR1 and CDR2 sequences are MNHEY and SVGAGI. Trimming at V came to 8 bases and at J to 8 bases, leaving 7 bases not matched to a gene. This CDR3 region has 12 residues. Per the original methods: Amplifying reference gene primers gave estimates of nucleated cell counts. Sequenced by immunoSEQ multiplex PCR; TCRdb stores in-frame clones only, minus some. V, J and clone size are those of that table, while D and trimming were read from the DNA. The table includes approximately 87,000 clones, 80% to 90% detected once. This receptor was obtained from a man aged 70-80 years with active or convalescent COVID-19. Sequenced input: peripheral blood. This chain connects TRBV6-5 to TRBJ1-2; 8 bases fit TRBD1. The chain's CDR3 is CASRQGLRGYTF. The CDR3 region has the DNA TGTGCCAGCCGACAGGGGCTACGAGGCTACACCTTC.